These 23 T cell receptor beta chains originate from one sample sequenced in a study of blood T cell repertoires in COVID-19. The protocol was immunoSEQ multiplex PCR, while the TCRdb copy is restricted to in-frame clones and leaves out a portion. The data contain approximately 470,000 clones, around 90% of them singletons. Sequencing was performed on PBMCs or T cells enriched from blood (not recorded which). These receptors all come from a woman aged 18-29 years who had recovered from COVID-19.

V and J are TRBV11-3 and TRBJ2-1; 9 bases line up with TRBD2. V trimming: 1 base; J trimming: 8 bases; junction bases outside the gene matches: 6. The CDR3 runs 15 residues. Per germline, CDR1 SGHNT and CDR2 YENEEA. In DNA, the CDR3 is TGTGCCAGCAGCTTAGGAGCGGGGGGCGGCGATGAGCAGTTCTTC. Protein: CASSLGAGGGDEQFF.

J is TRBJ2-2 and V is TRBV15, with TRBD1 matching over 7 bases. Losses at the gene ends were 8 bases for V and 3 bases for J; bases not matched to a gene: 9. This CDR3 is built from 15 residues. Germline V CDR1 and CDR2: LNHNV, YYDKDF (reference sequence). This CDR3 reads CATSTRDSYTGELFF. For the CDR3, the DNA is TGTGCCACCTCCACTCGGGACAGCTACACCGGGGAGCTGTTTTTT.

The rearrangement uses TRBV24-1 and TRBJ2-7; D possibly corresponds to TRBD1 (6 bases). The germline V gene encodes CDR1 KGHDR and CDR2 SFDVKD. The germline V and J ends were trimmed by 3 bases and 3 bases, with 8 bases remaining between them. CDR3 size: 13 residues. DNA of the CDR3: TGTGCCACCAGTGATACGGACAGCTACGAGCAGTACTTC. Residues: CATSDTDSYEQYF.

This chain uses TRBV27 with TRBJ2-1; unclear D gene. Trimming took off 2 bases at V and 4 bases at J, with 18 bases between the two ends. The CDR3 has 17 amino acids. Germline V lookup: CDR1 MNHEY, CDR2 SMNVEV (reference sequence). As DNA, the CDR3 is TGTGCCAGCAGTTTAGGCCCCGTGGTCCTTACATACAATGAGCAGTTCTTC. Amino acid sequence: CASSLGPVVLTYNEQFF.

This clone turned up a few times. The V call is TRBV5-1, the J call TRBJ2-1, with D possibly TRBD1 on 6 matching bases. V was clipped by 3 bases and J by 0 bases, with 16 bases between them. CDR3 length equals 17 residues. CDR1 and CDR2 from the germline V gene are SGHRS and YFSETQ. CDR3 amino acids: CASSYPGHPSSYNEQFF. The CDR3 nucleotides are TGCGCCAGCAGCTACCCGGGACACCCGAGCTCCTACAATGAGCAGTTCTTC.

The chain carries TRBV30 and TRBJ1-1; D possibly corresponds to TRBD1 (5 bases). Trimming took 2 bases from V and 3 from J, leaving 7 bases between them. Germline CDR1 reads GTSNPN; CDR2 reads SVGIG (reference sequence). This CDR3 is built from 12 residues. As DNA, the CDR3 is TGTGCCTGGAGTCGGGGGGACACTGAAGCTTTCTTT. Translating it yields CAWSRGDTEAFF.

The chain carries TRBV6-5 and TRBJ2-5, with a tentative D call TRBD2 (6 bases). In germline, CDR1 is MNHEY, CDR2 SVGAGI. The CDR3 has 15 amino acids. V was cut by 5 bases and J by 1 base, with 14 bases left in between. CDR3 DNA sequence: TGTGCCAGCAGTACTGGCGGGGCGGTCCAAGAGACCCAGTACTTC. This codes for CASSTGGAVQETQYF.

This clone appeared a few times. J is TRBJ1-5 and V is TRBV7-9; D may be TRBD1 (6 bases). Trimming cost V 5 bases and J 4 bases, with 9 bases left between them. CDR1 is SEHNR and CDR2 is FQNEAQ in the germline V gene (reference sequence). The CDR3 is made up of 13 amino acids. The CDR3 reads CASSETGNQPQHF. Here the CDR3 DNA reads TGTGCCAGCAGCGAAACAGGGAATCAGCCCCAGCATTTT.

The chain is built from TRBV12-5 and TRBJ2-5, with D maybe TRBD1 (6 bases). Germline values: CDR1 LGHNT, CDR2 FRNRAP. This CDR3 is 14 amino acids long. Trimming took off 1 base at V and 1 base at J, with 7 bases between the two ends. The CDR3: CASGLGTVQETQYF. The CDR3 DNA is TGTGCTAGTGGTTTGGGGACAGTCCAAGAGACCCAGTACTTC.

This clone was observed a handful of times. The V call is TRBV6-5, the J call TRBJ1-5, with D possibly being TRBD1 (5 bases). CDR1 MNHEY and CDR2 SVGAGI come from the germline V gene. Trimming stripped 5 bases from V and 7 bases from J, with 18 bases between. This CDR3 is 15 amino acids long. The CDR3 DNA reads TGTGCCAGCAGTCCCTCCGGGGGGGTGGCCCAGCCCCAGCATTTT. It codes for CASSPSGGVAQPQHF.

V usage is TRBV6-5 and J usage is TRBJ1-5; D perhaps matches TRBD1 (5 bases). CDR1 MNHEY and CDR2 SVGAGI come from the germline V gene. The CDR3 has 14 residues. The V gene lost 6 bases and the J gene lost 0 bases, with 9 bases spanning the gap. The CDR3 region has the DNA TGTGCCAGCAGAGACACAGGTAGCAATCAGCCCCAGCATTTT. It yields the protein CASRDTGSNQPQHF.

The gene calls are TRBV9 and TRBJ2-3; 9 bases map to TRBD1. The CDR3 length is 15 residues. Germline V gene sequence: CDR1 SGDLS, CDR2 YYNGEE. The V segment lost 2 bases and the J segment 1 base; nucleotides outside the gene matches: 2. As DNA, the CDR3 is TGTGCCAGCAGCGTCCGGGACAGGGGCACAGATACGCAGTATTTT. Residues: CASSVRDRGTDTQYF.

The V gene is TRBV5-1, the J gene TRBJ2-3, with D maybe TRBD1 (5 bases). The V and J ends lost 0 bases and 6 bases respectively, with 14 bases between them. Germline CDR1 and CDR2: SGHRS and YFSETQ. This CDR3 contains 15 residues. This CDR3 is CASSLASQGRDTQYF. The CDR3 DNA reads TGCGCCAGCAGCTTGGCCTCCCAGGGTAGGGATACGCAGTATTTT.

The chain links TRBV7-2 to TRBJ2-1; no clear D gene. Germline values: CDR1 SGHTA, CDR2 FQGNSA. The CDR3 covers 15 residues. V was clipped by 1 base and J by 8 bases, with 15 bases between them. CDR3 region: CASSLDSGTGYEQFF. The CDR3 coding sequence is TGTGCCAGCAGCTTAGACTCCGGCACGGGTTATGAGCAGTTCTTC.

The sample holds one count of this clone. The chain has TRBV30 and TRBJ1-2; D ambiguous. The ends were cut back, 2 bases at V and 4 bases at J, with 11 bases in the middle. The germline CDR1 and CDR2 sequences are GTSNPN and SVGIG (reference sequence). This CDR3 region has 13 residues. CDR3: CAWSPPSFYGYTF. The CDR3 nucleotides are TGTGCCTGGAGTCCCCCTTCCTTCTATGGCTACACCTTC.

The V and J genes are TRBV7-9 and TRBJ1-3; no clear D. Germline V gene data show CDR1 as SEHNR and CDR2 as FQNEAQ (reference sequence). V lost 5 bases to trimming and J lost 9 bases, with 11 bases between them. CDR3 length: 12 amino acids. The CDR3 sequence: CASSVLSPTIYF. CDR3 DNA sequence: TGTGCCAGCAGCGTACTCTCACCCACCATATATTTT.

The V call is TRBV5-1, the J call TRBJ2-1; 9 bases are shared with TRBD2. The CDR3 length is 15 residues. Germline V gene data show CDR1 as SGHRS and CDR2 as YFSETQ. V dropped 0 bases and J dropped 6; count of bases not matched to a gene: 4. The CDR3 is CASSLVAGAPNEQFF. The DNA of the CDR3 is TGCGCCAGCAGCTTGGTAGCGGGGGCCCCCAATGAGCAGTTCTTC.

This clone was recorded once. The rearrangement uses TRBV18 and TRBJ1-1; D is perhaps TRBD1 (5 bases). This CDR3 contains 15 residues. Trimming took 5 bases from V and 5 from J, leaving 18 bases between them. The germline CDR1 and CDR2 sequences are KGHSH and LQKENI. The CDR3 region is CASSSFGGGVTEAFF. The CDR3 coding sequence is TGTGCCAGCTCATCTTTCGGCGGGGGGGTGACTGAAGCTTTCTTT.

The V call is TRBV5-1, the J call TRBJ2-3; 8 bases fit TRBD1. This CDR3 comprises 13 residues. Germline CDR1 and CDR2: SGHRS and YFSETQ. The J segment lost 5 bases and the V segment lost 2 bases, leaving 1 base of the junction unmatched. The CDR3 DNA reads TGCGCCAGCAGCTTACAGGGGGGAGATACGCAGTATTTT. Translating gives CASSLQGGDTQYF.

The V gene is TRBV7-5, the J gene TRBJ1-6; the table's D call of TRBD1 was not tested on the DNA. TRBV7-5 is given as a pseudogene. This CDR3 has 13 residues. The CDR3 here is CARSLRGNSPLHF. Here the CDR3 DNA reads TGTGCCAGAAGCCTGAGGGGGAATTCACCCCTCCACTTT.

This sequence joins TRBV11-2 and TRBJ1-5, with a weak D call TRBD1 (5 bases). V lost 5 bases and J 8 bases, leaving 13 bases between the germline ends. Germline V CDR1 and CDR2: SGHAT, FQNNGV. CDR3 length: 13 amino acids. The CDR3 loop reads CASSRDFGEPQHF. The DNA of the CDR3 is TGTGCCAGCAGCCGGGACTTCGGGGAGCCCCAGCATTTT.

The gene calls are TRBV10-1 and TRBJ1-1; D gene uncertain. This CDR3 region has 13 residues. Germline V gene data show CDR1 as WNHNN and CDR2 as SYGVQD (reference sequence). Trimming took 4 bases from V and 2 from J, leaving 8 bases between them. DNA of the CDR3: TGCGCCAGCAGTGTTAACTCCAACACTGAAGCTTTCTTT. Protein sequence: CASSVNSNTEAFF.

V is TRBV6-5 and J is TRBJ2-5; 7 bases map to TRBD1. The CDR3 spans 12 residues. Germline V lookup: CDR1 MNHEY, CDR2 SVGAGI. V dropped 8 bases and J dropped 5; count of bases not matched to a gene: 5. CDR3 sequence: CASQIQGETQYF. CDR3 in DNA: TGTGCCAGCCAAATACAGGGGGAGACCCAGTACTTC.